This T cell receptor (beta chain) was captured by sequencing in a study of blood T cell repertoires in COVID-19. Overall study: There were acute and convalescent COVID-19 samples, and they came from the United States, Italy and Spain. T cells, B-cell-depleted T cells, or PBMCs supplied cDNA or gDNA.

Per the original methods: Amplification from reference gene primers served as the basis for estimated nucleated cell counts. Libraries were prepared by immunoSEQ multiplex PCR; TCRdb keeps only in-frame clonotypes and omits some of them. V and J calls and clone size come straight from that table; D and trimming were deduced from the DNA. The sample gives more than 95,000 clones, roughly nine tenths of which show up once; about 1.7% is in the top ten. This CDR3 spans 14 amino acids. The V gene's germline CDR1 is SGHDN and CDR2 FVKESK. Trimming removed 4 bases at V and 3 bases at J, with 10 bases between.

This TCR was recovered from a man aged 60 to 75 with acute or convalescent COVID-19. The V and J genes are TRBV14 and TRBJ1-5; possible D gene TRBD1, 5 bases. The specimen sequenced was peripheral blood. The CDR3 loop is CASSLSGDNQPQHF. The DNA for the CDR3 is TGTGCCAGCAGCCTTTCGGGGGACAATCAGCCCCAGCATTTT.